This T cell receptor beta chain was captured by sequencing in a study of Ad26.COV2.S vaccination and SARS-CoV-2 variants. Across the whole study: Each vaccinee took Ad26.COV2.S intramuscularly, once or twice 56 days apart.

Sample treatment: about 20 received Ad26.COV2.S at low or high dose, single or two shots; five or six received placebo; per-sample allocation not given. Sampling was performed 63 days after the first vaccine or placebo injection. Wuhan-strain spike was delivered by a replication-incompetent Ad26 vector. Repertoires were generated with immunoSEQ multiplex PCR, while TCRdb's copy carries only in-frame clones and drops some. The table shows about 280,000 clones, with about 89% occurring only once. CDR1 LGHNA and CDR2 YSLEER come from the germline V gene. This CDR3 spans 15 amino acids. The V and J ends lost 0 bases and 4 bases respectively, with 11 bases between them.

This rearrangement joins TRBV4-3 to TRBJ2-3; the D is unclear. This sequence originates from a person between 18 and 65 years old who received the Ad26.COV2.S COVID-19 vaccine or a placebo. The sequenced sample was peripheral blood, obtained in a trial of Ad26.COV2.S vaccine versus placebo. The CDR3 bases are TGCGCCAGCAGCCAAGACTCAACGGTCCCAGATACGCAGTATTTT. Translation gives CASSQDSTVPDTQYF.